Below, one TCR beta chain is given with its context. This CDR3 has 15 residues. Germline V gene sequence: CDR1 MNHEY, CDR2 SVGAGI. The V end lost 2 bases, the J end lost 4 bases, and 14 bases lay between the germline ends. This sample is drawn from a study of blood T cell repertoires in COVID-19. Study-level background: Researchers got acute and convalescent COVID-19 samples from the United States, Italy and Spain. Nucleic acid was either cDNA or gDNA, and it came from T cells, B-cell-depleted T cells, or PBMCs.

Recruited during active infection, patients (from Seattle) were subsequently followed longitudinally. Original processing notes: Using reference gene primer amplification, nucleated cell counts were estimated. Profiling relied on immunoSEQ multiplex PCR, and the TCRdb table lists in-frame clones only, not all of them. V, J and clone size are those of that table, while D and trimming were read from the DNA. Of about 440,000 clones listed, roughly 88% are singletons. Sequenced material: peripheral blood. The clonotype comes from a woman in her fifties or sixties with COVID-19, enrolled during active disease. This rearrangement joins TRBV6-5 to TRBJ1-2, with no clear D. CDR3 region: CASSYGWEGGYGYTF. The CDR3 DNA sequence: TGTGCCAGCAGTTACGGGTGGGAGGGTGGCTATGGCTACACCTTC.